This T cell receptor (beta chain) was documented in a study of cytomegalovirus exposure and HLA in healthy donors. Points from the study as a whole: Confirmation in vitro established that three CMV-associated chains were specific for CMV antigens. Cytomegalovirus-associated status was assigned to 150 or so TCR beta chains.

The germline V gene encodes CDR1 SGHNT and CDR2 YYREEE (reference sequence). This CDR3 contains 14 residues. J gave up 4 bases and V 4 bases, and 5 bases lay outside the gene matches. PCR involved 60 Vbeta and 13 Jbeta primers. In the original analysis: Some 10 million of the 60 million to 80 million unique TCR beta chains counted in a later analysis were shared. Method: immunoSEQ multiplex PCR; TCRdb's copy keeps in-frame clones and lacks some. The V and J calls and clone size come from that table; D and trimming were worked out from the DNA. The profile shows 110,000 to 150,000 clones, roughly 10% of them singletons. This clone turned up a few times. The antigen is unknown.

The gene calls are TRBV5-4 and TRBJ2-1; 7 bases align to TRBD1. Source material: PBMCs. This TCR came from a man between 45 and 60 years old in good health and CMV-seronegative. CDR3 sequence: CASSRDSLYNEQFF. The CDR3 region has the DNA TGTGCCAGCAGCCGGGACAGTCTTTACAATGAGCAGTTCTTC.